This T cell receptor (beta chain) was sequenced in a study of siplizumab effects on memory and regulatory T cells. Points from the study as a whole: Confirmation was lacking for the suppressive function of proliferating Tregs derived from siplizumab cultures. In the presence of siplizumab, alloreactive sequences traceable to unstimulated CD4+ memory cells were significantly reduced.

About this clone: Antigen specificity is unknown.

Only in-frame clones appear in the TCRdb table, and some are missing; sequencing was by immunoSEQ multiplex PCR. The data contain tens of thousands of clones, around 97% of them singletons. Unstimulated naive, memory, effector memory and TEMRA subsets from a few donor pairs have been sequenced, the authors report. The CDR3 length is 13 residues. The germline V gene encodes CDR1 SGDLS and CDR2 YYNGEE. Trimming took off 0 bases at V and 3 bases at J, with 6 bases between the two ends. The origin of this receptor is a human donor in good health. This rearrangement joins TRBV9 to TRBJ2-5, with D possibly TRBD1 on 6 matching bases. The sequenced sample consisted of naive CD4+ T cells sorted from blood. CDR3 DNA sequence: TGTGCCAGCAGCGTAGACAGGGAAGAGACCCAGTACTTC. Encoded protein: CASSVDREETQYF. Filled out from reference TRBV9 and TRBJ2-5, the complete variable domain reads DSGVTQTPKHLITATGQRVTLRCSPRSGDLSVYWYQQSLDQGLQFLIQYYNGEERAKGNILERFSAQQFPDLHSELNLSSLELGDSALYFCASSVDREETQYFGPGTRLLVL.